This TCR beta chain came from a study of shared clonotypes between healthy human individuals. Background on the study: Plates per donor: three CD4 naive, three CD4 memory, two CD8 naive, one CD8 memory.

To note about this clone: What it binds is unknown. This same CDR3 is encoded by further DNA sequences in the sample.

How the authors handled the data: ImmunoSEQ yielded junction-only sequences lacking quality scores, so filtering differed. Assay used: immunoSEQ multiplex PCR; TCRdb lists only in-frame clones, some missing. V and J calls and clone size come straight from that table; D and trimming were deduced from the DNA. Among around 100,000 clones listed, around two thirds were seen once. The CDR3 length is 14 residues. Germline CDR1 and CDR2: MNHEY and SVGAGI. V dropped 6 bases and J dropped 2; count of bases not matched to a gene: 4. The CD8 memory fraction combined CD45RO+ cells with TemRA cells (CCR7-negative CD45RA+). General observations from the study: Clonotypes shared by all four sorted-subset donors had higher generation probabilities than non-shared clonotypes.

This sequence was found in a woman aged 30 to 39 in good health. The specimen was memory CD8+ T cells sorted from blood. Subset: CD45RO+ cells pooled with CCR7-negative TemRA cells. The V call is TRBV6-5, the J call TRBJ2-7; 10 bases map to TRBD1. CDR3 nucleotide sequence: TGTGCCAGCAGCCCGGGACAGGGGACCTACGAGCAGTACTTC. Translating gives CASSPGQGTYEQYF.